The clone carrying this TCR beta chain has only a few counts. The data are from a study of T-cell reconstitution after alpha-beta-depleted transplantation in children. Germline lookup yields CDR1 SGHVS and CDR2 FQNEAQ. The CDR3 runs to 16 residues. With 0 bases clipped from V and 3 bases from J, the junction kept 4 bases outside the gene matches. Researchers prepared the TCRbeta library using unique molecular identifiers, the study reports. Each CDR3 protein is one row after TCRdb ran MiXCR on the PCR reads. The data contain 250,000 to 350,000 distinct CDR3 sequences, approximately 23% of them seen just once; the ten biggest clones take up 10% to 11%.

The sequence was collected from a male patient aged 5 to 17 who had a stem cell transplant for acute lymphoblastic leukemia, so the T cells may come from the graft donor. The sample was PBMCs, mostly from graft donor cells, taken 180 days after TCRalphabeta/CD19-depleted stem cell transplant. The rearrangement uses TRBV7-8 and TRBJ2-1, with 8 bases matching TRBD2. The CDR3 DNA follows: TGTGCCAGCAGCTTAGCGCGACTAGCGTACTACAATGAGCAGTTCTTC. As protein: CASSLARLAYYNEQFF. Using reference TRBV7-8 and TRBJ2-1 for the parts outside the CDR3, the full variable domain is GAGVSQSPRYKVAKRGQDVALRCDPISGHVSLFWYQQALGQGPEFLTYFQNEAQLDKSGLPSDRFFAERPEGSVSTLKIQRTQQEDSAVYLCASSLARLAYYNEQFFGPGTRLTVL.